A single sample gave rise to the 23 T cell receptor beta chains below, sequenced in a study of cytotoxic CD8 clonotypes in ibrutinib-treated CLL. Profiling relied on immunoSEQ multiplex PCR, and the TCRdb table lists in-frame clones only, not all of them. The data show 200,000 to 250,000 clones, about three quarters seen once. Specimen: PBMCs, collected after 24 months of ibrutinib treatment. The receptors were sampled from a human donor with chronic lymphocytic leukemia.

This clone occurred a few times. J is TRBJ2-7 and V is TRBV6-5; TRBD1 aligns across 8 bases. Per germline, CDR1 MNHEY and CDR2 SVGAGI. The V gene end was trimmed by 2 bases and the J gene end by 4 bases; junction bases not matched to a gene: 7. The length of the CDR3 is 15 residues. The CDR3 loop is CASSYAGTGLYEQYF. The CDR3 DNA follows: TGTGCCAGCAGTTACGCCGGGACAGGACTGTACGAGCAGTACTTC.

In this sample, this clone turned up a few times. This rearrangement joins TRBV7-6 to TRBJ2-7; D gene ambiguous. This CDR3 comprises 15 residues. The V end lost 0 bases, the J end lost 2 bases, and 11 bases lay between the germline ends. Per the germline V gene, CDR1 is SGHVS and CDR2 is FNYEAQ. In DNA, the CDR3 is TGTGCCAGCAGCTTAGCATTCGACGGTACCTACGAGCAGTACTTC. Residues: CASSLAFDGTYEQYF.

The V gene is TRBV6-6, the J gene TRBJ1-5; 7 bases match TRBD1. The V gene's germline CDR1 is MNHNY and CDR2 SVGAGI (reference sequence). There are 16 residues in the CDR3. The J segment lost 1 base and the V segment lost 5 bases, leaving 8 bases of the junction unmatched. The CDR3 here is CASSHGQAQSNQPQHF. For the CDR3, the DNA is TGTGCCAGCAGTCACGGACAGGCACAGAGCAATCAGCCCCAGCATTTT.

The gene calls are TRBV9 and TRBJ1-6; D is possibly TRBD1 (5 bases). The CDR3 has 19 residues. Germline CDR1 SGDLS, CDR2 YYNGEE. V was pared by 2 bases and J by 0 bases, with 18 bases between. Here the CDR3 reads CASSVPQGSPSSYNSPLHF. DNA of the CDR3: TGTGCCAGCAGCGTCCCGCAGGGTTCCCCGAGCTCCTATAATTCACCCCTCCACTTT.

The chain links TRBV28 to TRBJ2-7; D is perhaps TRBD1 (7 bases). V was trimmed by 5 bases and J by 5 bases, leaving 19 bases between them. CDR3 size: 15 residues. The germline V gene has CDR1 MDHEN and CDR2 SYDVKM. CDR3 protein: CASSTTRQGGDEQYF. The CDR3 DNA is TGTGCCAGCAGTACCACCAGACAGGGAGGAGACGAGCAGTACTTC.

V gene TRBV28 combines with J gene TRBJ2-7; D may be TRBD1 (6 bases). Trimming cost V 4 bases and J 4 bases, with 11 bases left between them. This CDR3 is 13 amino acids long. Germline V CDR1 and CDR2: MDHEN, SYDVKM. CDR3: CASSSTGLYEQYF. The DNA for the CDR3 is TGTGCCAGCAGTTCAACAGGGCTGTACGAGCAGTACTTC. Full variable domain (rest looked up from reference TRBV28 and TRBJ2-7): DVKVTQSSRYLVKRTGEKVFLECVQDMDHENMFWYRQDPGLGLRLIYFSYDVKMKEKGDIPEGYSVSREKKERFSLILESASTNQTSMYLCASSSTGLYEQYFGPGTRLTVT.

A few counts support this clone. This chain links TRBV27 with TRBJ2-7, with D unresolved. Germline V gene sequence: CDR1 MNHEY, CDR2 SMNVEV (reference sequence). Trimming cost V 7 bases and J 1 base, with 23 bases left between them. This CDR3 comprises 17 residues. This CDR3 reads CASTPYIWGKRSYEQYF. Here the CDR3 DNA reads TGTGCCAGCACCCCTTATATCTGGGGAAAACGGTCCTACGAGCAGTACTTC.

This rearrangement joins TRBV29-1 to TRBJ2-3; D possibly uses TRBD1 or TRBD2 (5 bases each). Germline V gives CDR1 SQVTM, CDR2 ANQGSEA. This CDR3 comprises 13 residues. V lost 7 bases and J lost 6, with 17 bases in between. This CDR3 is CSARLPQGDTQYF. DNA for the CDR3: TGCAGCGCCCGACTACCCCAGGGTGATACGCAGTATTTT.

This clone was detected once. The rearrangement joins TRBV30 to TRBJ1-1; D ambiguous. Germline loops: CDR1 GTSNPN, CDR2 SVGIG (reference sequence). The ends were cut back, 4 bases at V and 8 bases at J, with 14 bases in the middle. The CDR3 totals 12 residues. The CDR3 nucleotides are TGTGCCTGGAACATCCCAAACGGGGAAGCTTTCTTT. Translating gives CAWNIPNGEAFF.

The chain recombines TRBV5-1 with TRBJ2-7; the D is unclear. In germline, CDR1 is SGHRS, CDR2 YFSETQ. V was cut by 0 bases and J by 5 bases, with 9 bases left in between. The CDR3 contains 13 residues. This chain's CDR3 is CASSLATRNEQYF. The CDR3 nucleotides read TGCGCCAGCAGCTTGGCGACCCGTAACGAGCAGTACTTC. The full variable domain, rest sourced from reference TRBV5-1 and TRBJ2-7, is KAGVTQTPRYLIKTRGQQVTLSCSPISGHRSVSWYQQTPGQGLQFLFEYFSETQRNKGNFPGRFSGRQFSNSRSEMNVSTLELGDSALYLCASSLATRNEQYFGPGTRLTVT.

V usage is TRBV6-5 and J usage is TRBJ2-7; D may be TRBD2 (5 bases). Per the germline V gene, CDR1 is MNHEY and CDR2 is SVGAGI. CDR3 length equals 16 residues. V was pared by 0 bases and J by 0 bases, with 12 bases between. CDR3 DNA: TGTGCCAGCAGTTACTCGAAGTCGGGGAGCTCCTACGAGCAGTACTTC. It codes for CASSYSKSGSSYEQYF.

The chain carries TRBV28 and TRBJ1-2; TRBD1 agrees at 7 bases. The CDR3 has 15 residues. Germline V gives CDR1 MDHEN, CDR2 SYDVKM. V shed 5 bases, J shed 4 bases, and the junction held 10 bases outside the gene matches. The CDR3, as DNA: TGTGCCAGCAGTCAACCTGACAGGGCCTCCTATGGCTACACCTTC. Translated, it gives CASSQPDRASYGYTF.

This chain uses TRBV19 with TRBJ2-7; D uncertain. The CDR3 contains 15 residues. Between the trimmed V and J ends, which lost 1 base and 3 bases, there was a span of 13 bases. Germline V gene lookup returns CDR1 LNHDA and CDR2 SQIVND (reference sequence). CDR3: CASSIGRAEYYEQYF. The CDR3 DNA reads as TGTGCCAGTAGTATAGGAAGGGCCGAGTACTACGAGCAGTACTTC.

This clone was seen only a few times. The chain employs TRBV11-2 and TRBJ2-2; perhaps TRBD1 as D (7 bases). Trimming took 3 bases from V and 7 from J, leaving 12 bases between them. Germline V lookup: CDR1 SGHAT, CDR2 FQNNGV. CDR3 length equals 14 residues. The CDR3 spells CASSFSGGIGELFF. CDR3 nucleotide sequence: TGTGCCAGCAGCTTTTCAGGGGGGATCGGGGAGCTGTTTTTT.

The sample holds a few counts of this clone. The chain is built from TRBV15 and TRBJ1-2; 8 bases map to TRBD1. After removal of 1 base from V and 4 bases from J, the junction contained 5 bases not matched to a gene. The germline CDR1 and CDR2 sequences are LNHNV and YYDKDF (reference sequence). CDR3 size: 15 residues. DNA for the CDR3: TGTGCCACCAGCAGAGTTGGCGACAGGGGCTATGGCTACACCTTC. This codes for CATSRVGDRGYGYTF.

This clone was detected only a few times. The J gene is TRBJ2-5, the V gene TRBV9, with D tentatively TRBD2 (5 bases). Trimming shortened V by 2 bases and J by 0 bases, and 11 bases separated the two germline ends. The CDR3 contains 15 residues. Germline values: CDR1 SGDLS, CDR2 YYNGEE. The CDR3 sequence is CASSVHLTNQETQYF. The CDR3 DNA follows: TGTGCCAGCAGCGTCCACTTGACTAACCAAGAGACCCAGTACTTC.

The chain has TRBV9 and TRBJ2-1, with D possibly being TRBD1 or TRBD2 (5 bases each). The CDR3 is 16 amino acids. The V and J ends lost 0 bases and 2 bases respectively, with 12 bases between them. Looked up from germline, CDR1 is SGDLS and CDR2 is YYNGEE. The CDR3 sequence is CASSVGGGGPYNEQFF. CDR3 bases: TGTGCCAGCAGCGTAGGGGGCGGAGGACCCTACAATGAGCAGTTCTTC. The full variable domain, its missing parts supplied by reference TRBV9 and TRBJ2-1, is DSGVTQTPKHLITATGQRVTLRCSPRSGDLSVYWYQQSLDQGLQFLIQYYNGEERAKGNILERFSAQQFPDLHSELNLSSLELGDSALYFCASSVGGGGPYNEQFFGPGTRLTVL.

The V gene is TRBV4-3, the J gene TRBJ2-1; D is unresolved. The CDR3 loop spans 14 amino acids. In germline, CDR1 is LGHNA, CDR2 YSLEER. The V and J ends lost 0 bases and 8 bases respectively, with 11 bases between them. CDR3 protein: CASSQEVWSHEQFF. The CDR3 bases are TGCGCCAGCAGCCAAGAGGTGTGGTCCCATGAGCAGTTCTTC.

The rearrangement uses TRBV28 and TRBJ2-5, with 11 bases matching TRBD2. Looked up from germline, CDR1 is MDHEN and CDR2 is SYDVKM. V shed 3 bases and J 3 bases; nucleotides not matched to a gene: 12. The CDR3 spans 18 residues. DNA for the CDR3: TGTGCCAGCAGTTTCCCGCCACTAGCGGGAGTAGGGGAAGAGACCCAGTACTTC. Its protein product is CASSFPPLAGVGEETQYF.

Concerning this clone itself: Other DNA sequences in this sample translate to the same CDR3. CDR3 in DNA: TGCAGCGTAGTTGACAGGGGTTCCTACGAGCAGTACTTC. Protein sequence: CSVVDRGSYEQYF. This rearrangement joins TRBV29-1 to TRBJ2-7, with TRBD1 identical over 8 bases. Per germline, CDR1 SQVTM and CDR2 ANQGSEA. Trimming removed 6 bases from V and 1 base from J; junction bases left unmatched: 5. The CDR3 totals 13 residues.

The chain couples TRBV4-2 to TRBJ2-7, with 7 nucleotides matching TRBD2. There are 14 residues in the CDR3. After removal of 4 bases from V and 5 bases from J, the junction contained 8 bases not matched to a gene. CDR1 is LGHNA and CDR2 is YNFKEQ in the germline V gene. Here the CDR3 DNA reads TGTGCCAGCAGCCCACGGACTAGTCGTGACGAGCAGTACTTC. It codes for CASSPRTSRDEQYF.

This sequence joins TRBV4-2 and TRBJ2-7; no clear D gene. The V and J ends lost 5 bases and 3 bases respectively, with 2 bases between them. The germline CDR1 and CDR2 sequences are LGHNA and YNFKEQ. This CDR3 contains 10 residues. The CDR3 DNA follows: TGTGCCAGCAGCGGCTACGAGCAGTACTTC. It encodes CASSGYEQYF.

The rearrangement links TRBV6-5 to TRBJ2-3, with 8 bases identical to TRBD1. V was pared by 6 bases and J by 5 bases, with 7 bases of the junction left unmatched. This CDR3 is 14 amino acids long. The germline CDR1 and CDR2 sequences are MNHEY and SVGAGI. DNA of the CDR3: TGTGCCAGCAGCTGGGACAGGAAGGTAGATACGCAGTATTTT. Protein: CASSWDRKVDTQYF.